This T cell receptor (beta chain) was captured by sequencing in a study of T-cell memory formation after mild COVID-19 (dated by TCRdb to 2020 to 2022). At the level of the whole study: TCR sequence clusters from the two donors were largely donor specific. T-cell clones expanding and contracting after mild COVID-19 in two donors were tracked by longitudinal TCRalpha and TCRbeta repertoire sequencing. The cohort was made up of two young adult volunteers, one female and one male, who were previously healthy.

Overall results and qualifications from the work: Balanced CD4/CD8 phenotypes were observed for clones contracting from day 15 to 85, whereas a bias towards CD4+ was observed for a second wave of clones expanding from day 15 to 37. Some responding clones were detected in pre-infection memory, suggesting pre-existing cross-reactive memory T cells joined the SARS-CoV-2 response. The second-wave clones that peaked on day 37 were not confirmed to be SARS-CoV-2 specific. The study included only two mild cases, and larger cohorts that include severe cases with pre-infection samples were judged to be necessary. Contracting CD4+ clones were found mainly in CM and EM memory subsets, while CD8+ clones were enriched in EMRA.

Taken from the germline V gene (reference sequence), the CDR1 and CDR2 loops are LGHDT and YNNKEL. Cut back by 4 bases and 4 bases, the V and J ends lie 16 bases apart. Taken from cysteine to phenylalanine, the CDR3 has 16 residues. Only the CDR3 DNA stays, 48 bases, in frame from base 1. Ficoll-Paque density gradient centrifugation was used to isolate PBMCs. Instrument used: Illumina NovaSeq 6000. cDNA libraries for TCRalpha and TCRbeta were prepared by 5'RACE using constant-segment primers, with sample barcodes and unique molecular identifiers added. Trizol reagent was used to extract RNA from every sample. Libraries were amplified in two PCR steps, with a second sample barcode and Illumina TruSeq adapters added in the second step. The libraries were sequenced on an Illumina NovaSeq using 2 x 150 bp paired-end reads. Under the source paper's analysis protocol: With migec v1.2.7, reads were demultiplexed and then collapsed into UMI-guided consensus sequences. Using mixcr v2.1.11, the UMI consensuses were aligned to TRA and TRB V and J templates and assembled into clonotypes. Expanded or contracted clonotypes were those called significant by both edgeR and NoisET, with noise models trained on biological replicates. For edgeR calls, a false discovery rate-adjusted p below 0.01 and a log2 fold-change threshold of 1 were applied. As an exploratory analysis of dynamics, PCA with hierarchical clustering was applied to max-normalized trajectories of the 1000 most abundant clonotypes. Each responding clone was given a CD4 or CD8 phenotype based on the CD4+ and CD8+ repertoires, which had been sequenced separately. The public reads were reprocessed in TCRdb via fastp at Q25 and MiXCR, keeping in-frame beta chains. Entries are consolidated by CDR3 protein sequence, retaining the most common genes and DNA. TCRdb's processing, not the study's, gives the V and J calls here. This sample is represented by hundreds of thousands of distinct CDR3 sequences; approximately 16% of them were singletons. Of the sample, about 22% falls within the top ten clones.

Details on this clonotype: The target of this receptor is not known. Base qualities are not provided; no much larger clone lies one nucleotide away.

This receptor was taken from a man younger than 35 who had mild COVID-19 (a few samples of this study predate the infection). The sample titles of this study are shuffled in the database, so cell type and time point are left out; the donor was told from shared clones. This sequence uses TRBV3-1 and TRBJ2-2; TRBD2 is perhaps the D gene, given 6 matching bases. Material for sequencing was PBMCs or a T cell subset sorted from them (not recorded which). The DNA sequence is TGTGCCAGCAGCCCCACCGGGGCGCGGGGCACCGGGGAGCTGTTTTTT. Its translation is CASSPTGARGTGELFF.